This TCR beta chain originates from a study of follicular helper T cells after annual influenza vaccination. TCRB was sequenced at Survey level resolution. The table came from immunoSEQ multiplex PCR; TCRdb's copy has only in-frame clones and leaves some out. The sample records thousands of clones, around nine tenths being singletons. The germline V gene encodes CDR1 SGHRS and CDR2 YFSETQ. V lost 1 base and J lost 3, with 7 bases in between. CDR3 length: 13 amino acids. Stated time point: 2015-2016 season, 7 days after influenza vaccination. Between about 35 and 110 mL of blood was drawn per time point.

The sequencing here drew on CXCR5+ CD38- circulating T follicular helper cells from blood, taken 7 days after influenza vaccination. This sample's subset: circulating Tfh, non-naive CD4+CXCR5+PD-1+ (ICOS+CD38+ or ICOS-CD38-). The clonotype comes from an adult who received the influenza vaccine. This sequence joins TRBV5-1 and TRBJ1-1; no clear D gene. The CDR3 bases are TGCGCCAGCAGCTTGATATTAGACACTGAAGCTTTCTTT. It specifies CASSLILDTEAFF.